A single sample gave rise to the 25 T cell receptor beta chains below, sequenced in a study of Ad26.COV2.S vaccination and SARS-CoV-2 variants. Treatment: over 15 received Ad26.COV2.S at low or high dose, single or two shots; 5 received placebo; per-sample allocation not given. Material that was analyzed had been drawn on day 63 after the first vaccine or placebo injection. Sequencing was performed with immunoSEQ multiplex PCR; in TCRdb, only in-frame clones are kept and a portion is missing. The data show roughly 350,000 clones, about 87% seen once. Sequenced here: peripheral blood, sampled in a trial of Ad26.COV2.S vaccine versus placebo. The receptors stem from a person aged 18-65 years who received the Ad26.COV2.S COVID-19 vaccine or a placebo.

This clone was observed once. The chain combines TRBV4-3 with TRBJ2-2; 12 nucleotides align to TRBD2. CDR1 is LGHNA, CDR2 YSLEER, per germline. The junction had 8 bases not matched to a gene; V was cut back by 1 base and J by 5 bases. The CDR3 extends over 18 amino acids. The CDR3 DNA sequence: TGCGCCAGCAGCCAAGCTCTAGCGGGAGGGGCGAGGACCGGGGAGCTGTTTTTT. It yields the protein CASSQALAGGARTGELFF.

The chain links TRBV5-6 to TRBJ2-3, with 7 bases matching TRBD1. CDR1 and CDR2 from the germline V gene are SGHDT and YYEEEE. The CDR3 covers 17 residues. V was pared by 3 bases and J by 2 bases, with 12 bases of the junction left unmatched. The CDR3 DNA sequence: TGTGCCAGCAGCTCGTTCAGGGGGAACCCTCTCACAGATACGCAGTATTTT. It is translated as CASSSFRGNPLTDTQYF.

The J gene is TRBJ1-5, the V gene TRBV2; 7 nucleotides match TRBD1. The CDR3 has 15 residues. J was trimmed by 1 base and V by 5 bases; bases with no gene match: 5. Per germline, CDR1 SNHLY and CDR2 FYNNEI. The CDR3 loop reads CASSRSGGSNQPQHF. The CDR3 DNA reads as TGTGCCAGCAGTAGGTCAGGGGGAAGCAATCAGCCCCAGCATTTT.

This sequence joins TRBV25-1 and TRBJ2-5; D is unclear. Deletions cut 0 bases from V and 3 bases from J, with 8 bases between. The germline gives CDR1 MGHDK, CDR2 SYGVNS. The CDR3 is made up of 14 amino acids. CDR3 region: CASSEYGVKETQYF. Written as DNA, the CDR3 is TGTGCCAGCAGTGAATATGGCGTTAAAGAGACCCAGTACTTC. The full variable domain, its missing parts supplied by reference TRBV25-1 and TRBJ2-5, is EADIYQTPRYLVIGTGKKITLECSQTMGHDKMYWYQQDPGMELHLIHYSYGVNSTEKGDLSSESTVSRIRTEHFPLTLESARPSHTSQYLCASSEYGVKETQYFGPGTRLLVL.

The chain couples TRBV29-1 to TRBJ2-3, with 13 bases fitting TRBD2. The CDR3 runs to 15 residues. J gave up 5 bases and V 6 bases, and 8 bases lay outside the gene matches. Germline V CDR1 and CDR2: SQVTM, ANQGSEA. CDR3 in DNA: TGCAGCGTGGCGGGACTAGCGGGAATAAGAGATACGCAGTATTTT. As protein: CSVAGLAGIRDTQYF.

The chain is built from TRBV28 and TRBJ2-1, with 7 bases aligning to TRBD2. From germline, CDR1 is MDHEN and CDR2 SYDVKM. The CDR3 sequence is 15 residues long. V dropped 7 bases and J dropped 5; count of bases not matched to a gene: 11. The CDR3: CASTVPKLANNEQFF. Written as DNA, the CDR3 is TGTGCCAGCACGGTCCCCAAACTAGCGAACAATGAGCAGTTCTTC.

The J gene is TRBJ2-1, the V gene TRBV28; D unresolved. The germline V and J ends were trimmed by 1 base and 7 bases, with 20 bases remaining between them. Per germline, CDR1 MDHEN and CDR2 SYDVKM. This CDR3 is 17 amino acids long. CDR3 loop: CASSLSQSLNWMNEQFF. The CDR3 region has the DNA TGTGCCAGCAGTTTATCCCAGAGCTTAAACTGGATGAATGAGCAGTTCTTC.

This chain joins TRBV28 and TRBJ1-1; maybe TRBD1 (6 bases). This CDR3 is built from 13 residues. The V end lost 3 bases, the J end lost 6 bases, and 11 bases lay between the germline ends. The germline V gene has CDR1 MDHEN and CDR2 SYDVKM. The CDR3: CASSFWGAPEAFF. DNA of the CDR3: TGTGCCAGCAGTTTTTGGGGGGCCCCTGAAGCTTTCTTT.

The V gene is TRBV7-8, the J gene TRBJ2-7; D call uncertain. Per the germline V gene, CDR1 is SGHVS and CDR2 is FQNEAQ. With 5 bases removed from V and 4 bases from J, the gap between germline ends came to 18 bases. CDR3 size: 15 residues. The CDR3 protein is CASSPASNHRYEQYF. The CDR3, as DNA: TGTGCCAGCAGCCCGGCCTCAAACCATAGATACGAGCAGTACTTC. The variable domain in full, completed from reference TRBV7-8 and TRBJ2-7, reads GAGVSQSPRYKVAKRGQDVALRCDPISGHVSLFWYQQALGQGPEFLTYFQNEAQLDKSGLPSDRFFAERPEGSVSTLKIQRTQQEDSAVYLCASSPASNHRYEQYFGPGTRLTVT.

This chain links TRBV7-2 with TRBJ1-3, with 8 bases aligning to TRBD1. CDR1 and CDR2 (germline): SGHTA, FQGNSA. V lost 5 bases, J lost 2 bases, and 8 bases stayed unmatched. The CDR3 totals 16 residues. This CDR3 reads CASSTAGQVTGNTIYF. For the CDR3, the DNA is TGTGCCAGCAGCACAGCGGGACAGGTCACTGGAAACACCATATATTTT.

The gene calls are TRBV3-1 (or the pseudogene TRBV3-2) and TRBJ2-3; D uncertain. Trimming pared 0 bases from V and 6 bases from J, leaving 13 bases between. Germline V gene data show CDR1 as LGHDT and CDR2 as YNNKEL (reference sequence). This CDR3 is built from 15 residues. CDR3 bases: TGTGCCAGCAGCCAAGATACGGTGCTTTCGGATACGCAGTATTTT. Its translation is CASSQDTVLSDTQYF.

V usage is TRBV20-1 and J usage is TRBJ2-3, with 9 bases identical to TRBD2. This CDR3 has 15 residues. Germline loops: CDR1 DFQATT, CDR2 SNEGSKA (reference sequence). After removal of 3 bases from V and 4 bases from J, the junction contained 8 bases not matched to a gene. CDR3 DNA: TGCAGTGCTAGTATGGCTAGCGGGATCCCAGATACGCAGTATTTT. This encodes CSASMASGIPDTQYF.

The V and J genes are TRBV12-2 and TRBJ2-1; no DNA check was done on the table's D call, TRBD2. TRBV12-2 is a listed pseudogene. This CDR3 comprises 22 residues. The CDR3 nucleotides read TGTGCAACCACGAAAACCTCGAATTTCGCTAGATCTAGACCCGGGGGGTACAATGAGCAGTTCTTC. This codes for CATTKTSNFARSRPGGYNEQFF.

The V and J genes are TRBV18 and TRBJ2-7; D unresolved. This CDR3 contains 14 residues. V lost 0 bases, J lost 3 bases, and 9 bases lay in between. Germline V CDR1 and CDR2: KGHSH, LQKENI. CDR3 sequence: CASSPPMRFYEQYF. The CDR3 nucleotides are TGTGCCAGCTCACCACCGATGCGTTTCTACGAGCAGTACTTC.

This chain joins TRBV5-7 and TRBJ2-1; D is ambiguous. TRBV5-7 is labeled an ORF, and its function is uncertain. The CDR3 sequence is 16 residues long. V shed 2 bases and J shed 2 bases, with 14 bases lying between them. CDR3 sequence reads: CASSLKLEVPYNEQFF. CDR3 nucleotides: TGTGCCAGCAGCTTAAAACTCGAGGTTCCCTACAATGAGCAGTTCTTC.

V and J are TRBV29-1 and TRBJ1-1; D is uncertain. This CDR3 is 12 amino acids long. Trimming left V 7 bases short and J 1 base short, with 10 bases between. The germline gives CDR1 SQVTM, CDR2 ANQGSEA. The CDR3 sequence is CSGGRQNTEAFF. Here the CDR3 DNA reads TGCAGCGGTGGCAGGCAGAACACTGAAGCTTTCTTT.

This chain connects TRBV5-6 to TRBJ2-2, with D perhaps matching TRBD2 (6 bases). Germline CDR1 and CDR2: SGHDT and YYEEEE. Trimming removed 6 bases at V and 2 bases at J, with 14 bases between. This CDR3 spans 15 amino acids. In DNA form, the CDR3 reads TGTGCCAGCAACAAGGACTACCTAAACACCGGGGAGCTGTTTTTT. As protein: CASNKDYLNTGELFF. The whole variable domain, filled in from reference TRBV5-6 and TRBJ2-2, reads DAGVTQSPTHLIKTRGQQVTLRCSPKSGHDTVSWYQQALGQGPQFIFQYYEEEERQRGNFPDRFSGHQFPNYSSELNVNALLLGDSALYLCASNKDYLNTGELFFGEGSRLTVL.

This chain links TRBV29-1 with TRBJ2-3, with 9 bases that match TRBD2. The junction had 17 bases not matched to a gene; V was cut back by 6 bases and J by 4 bases. In germline, CDR1 is SQVTM, CDR2 ANQGSEA. There are 17 residues in the CDR3. The CDR3 here is CSVMGFFKAGGADTQYF. In DNA form, the CDR3 reads TGCAGCGTGATGGGGTTCTTTAAAGCGGGGGGCGCAGATACGCAGTATTTT.

CDR3 sequence: CASSSRPGLAGREQFF. Here the CDR3 DNA reads TGTGCCAGCAGCTCCAGGCCGGGACTAGCGGGACGCGAGCAGTTCTTC. The gene calls are TRBV11-2 and TRBJ2-1; 13 positions agree with TRBD2. After removal of 4 bases from V and 10 bases from J, the junction contained 10 bases not matched to a gene. The length of the CDR3 is 16 residues. Germline V gives CDR1 SGHAT, CDR2 FQNNGV.

This chain uses TRBV4-3 with TRBJ2-1; D is uncertain. CDR3 length: 13 amino acids. Trimming cost V 0 bases and J 12 bases, with 12 bases left between them. Germline V lookup: CDR1 LGHNA, CDR2 YSLEER. The CDR3 protein is CASSQDLSGGQFF. The CDR3 coding sequence is TGCGCCAGCAGCCAAGATCTGTCCGGTGGGCAGTTCTTC.

In this sample, this clone turned up many times. The chain combines TRBV5-5 with TRBJ1-1; 8 bases map to TRBD1. The V segment lost 3 bases and the J segment 5 bases; nucleotides outside the gene matches: 9. CDR1 is SGHKS and CDR2 is YYEKEE in the germline V gene (reference sequence). CDR3 length: 15 amino acids. The DNA for the CDR3 is TGTGCCAGCAGCTGGACAGGGAAGGATGGGACTGAAGCTTTCTTT. Translated: CASSWTGKDGTEAFF.

This clone showed up just once. V gene TRBV4-1 combines with J gene TRBJ1-1; D remains unclear. With 4 bases removed from V and 1 base from J, the gap between germline ends came to 10 bases. Germline V CDR1 and CDR2: MGHRA, YSYEKL. This CDR3 comprises 14 residues. The CDR3 DNA reads TGCGCCAGCAGCCTTGGACTGGGGAACACTGAAGCTTTCTTT. Amino acids: CASSLGLGNTEAFF.

The chain employs TRBV5-4 and TRBJ1-2, with 9 bases fitting TRBD1. The germline V gene has CDR1 SGHNT and CDR2 YYREEE (reference sequence). With 2 bases clipped from V and 5 bases from J, the junction kept 13 bases outside the gene matches. This CDR3 has 17 residues. Here the CDR3 reads CASSFATGGTNWYGYTF. The CDR3 DNA is TGTGCCAGCAGCTTTGCGACAGGGGGAACTAACTGGTATGGCTACACCTTC.

This clone has a single count. The chain combines TRBV6-4 with TRBJ1-6; TRBD1 matches at 8 bases. In germline, CDR1 is MRHNA, CDR2 SNTAGT. The CDR3 extends over 15 amino acids. Trimming removed 0 bases from V and 7 bases from J; junction bases left unmatched: 2. In DNA, the CDR3 is TGTGCCAGCAGTGACTCGAACAGGGGGAATTCACCCCTCCACTTT. This sequence encodes CASSDSNRGNSPLHF.

This clone was seen a handful of times. The gene calls are TRBV7-3 and TRBJ1-1, with a tentative D call TRBD1 (5 bases). In germline, CDR1 is SGHTA, CDR2 FQGTGA. The CDR3 extends over 16 amino acids. Trimming pared 7 bases from V and 1 base from J, leaving 19 bases between. CDR3 region: CASTNMGGNGNTEAFF. In DNA, the CDR3 is TGTGCCAGCACCAATATGGGGGGGAATGGGAACACTGAAGCTTTCTTT.